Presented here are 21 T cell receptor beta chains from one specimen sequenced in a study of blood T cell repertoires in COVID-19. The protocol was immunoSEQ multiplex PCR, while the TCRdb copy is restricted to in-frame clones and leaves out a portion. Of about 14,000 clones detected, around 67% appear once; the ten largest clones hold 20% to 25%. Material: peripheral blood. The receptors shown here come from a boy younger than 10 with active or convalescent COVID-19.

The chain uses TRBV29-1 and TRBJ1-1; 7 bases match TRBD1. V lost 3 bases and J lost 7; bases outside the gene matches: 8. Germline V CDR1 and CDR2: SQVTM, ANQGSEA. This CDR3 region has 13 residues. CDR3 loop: CSVEGQGGLEAFF. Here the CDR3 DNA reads TGCAGCGTTGAGGGGCAGGGGGGCCTTGAAGCTTTCTTT.

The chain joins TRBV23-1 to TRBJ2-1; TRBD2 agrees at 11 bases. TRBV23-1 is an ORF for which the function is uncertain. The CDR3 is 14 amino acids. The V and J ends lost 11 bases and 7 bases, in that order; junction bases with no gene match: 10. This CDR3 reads CALKRLAGRNEQFF. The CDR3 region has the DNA TGCGCCTTAAAACGACTAGCGGGAAGAAATGAGCAGTTCTTC.

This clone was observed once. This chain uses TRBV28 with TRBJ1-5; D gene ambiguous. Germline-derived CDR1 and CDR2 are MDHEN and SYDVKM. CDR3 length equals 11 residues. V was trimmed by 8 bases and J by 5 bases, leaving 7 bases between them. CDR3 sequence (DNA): TGTGCCAGCGCGGGAGATCAGCCCCAGCATTTT. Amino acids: CASAGDQPQHF.

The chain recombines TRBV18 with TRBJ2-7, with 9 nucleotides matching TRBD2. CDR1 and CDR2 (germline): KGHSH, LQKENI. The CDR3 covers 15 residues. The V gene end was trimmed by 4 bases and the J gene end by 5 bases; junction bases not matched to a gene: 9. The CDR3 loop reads CASSLTSGLTNEQYV. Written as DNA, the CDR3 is TGTGCCAGCTCACTGACTAGCGGTCTTACTAACGAGCAGTACGTC.

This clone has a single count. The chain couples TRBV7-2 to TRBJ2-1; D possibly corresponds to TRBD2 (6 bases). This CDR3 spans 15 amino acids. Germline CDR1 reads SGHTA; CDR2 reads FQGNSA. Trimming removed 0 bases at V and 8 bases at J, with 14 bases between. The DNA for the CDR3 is TGTGCCAGCAGCTTAGCGGGGGGTCAGAATTATGAGCAGTTCTTC. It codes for CASSLAGGQNYEQFF. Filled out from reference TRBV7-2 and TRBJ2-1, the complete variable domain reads GAGVSQSPSNKVTEKGKDVELRCDPISGHTALYWYRQSLGQGLEFLIYFQGNSAPDKSGLPSDRFSAERTGGSVSTLTIQRTQQEDSAVYLCASSLAGGQNYEQFFGPGTRLTVL.

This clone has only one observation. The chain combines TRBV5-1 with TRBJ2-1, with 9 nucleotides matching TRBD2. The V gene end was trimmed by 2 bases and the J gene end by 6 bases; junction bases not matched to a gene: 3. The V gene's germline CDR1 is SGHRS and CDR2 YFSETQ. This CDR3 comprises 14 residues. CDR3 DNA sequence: TGCGCCAGCAGCTTAAGGACTAGCGCCAATGAGCAGTTCTTC. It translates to CASSLRTSANEQFF.

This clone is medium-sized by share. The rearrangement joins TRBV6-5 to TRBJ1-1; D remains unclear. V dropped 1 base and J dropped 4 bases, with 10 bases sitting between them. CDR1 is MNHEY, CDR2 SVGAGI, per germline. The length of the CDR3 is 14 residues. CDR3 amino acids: CASSYFGKVTEAFF. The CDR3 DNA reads TGTGCCAGCAGTTACTTCGGGAAGGTCACTGAAGCTTTCTTT.

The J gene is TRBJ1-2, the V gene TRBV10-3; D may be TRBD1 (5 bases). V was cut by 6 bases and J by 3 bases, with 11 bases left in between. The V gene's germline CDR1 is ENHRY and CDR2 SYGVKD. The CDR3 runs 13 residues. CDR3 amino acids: CAIRGTSDYGYTF. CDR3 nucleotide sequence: TGTGCCATCAGGGGGACTTCTGACTATGGCTACACCTTC.

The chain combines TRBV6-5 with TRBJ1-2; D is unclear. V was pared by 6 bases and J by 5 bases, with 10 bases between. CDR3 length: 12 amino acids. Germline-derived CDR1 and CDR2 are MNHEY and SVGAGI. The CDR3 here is CASSSPVYGYTF. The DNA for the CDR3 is TGTGCCAGCAGCTCCCCGGTTTATGGCTACACCTTC.

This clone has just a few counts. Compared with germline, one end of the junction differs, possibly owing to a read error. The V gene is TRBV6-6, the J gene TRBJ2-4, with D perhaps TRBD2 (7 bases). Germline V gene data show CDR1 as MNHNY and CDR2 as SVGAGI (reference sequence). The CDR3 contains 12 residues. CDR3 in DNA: TGTGCCAGCAGTTCGTCGGGGGGAAGGGGGGACTTC. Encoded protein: CASSSSGGRGDF.

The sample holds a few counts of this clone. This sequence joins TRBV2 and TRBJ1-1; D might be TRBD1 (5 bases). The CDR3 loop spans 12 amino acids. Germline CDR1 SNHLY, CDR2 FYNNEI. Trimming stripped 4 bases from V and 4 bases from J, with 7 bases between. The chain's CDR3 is CASSGGVTEAFF. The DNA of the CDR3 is TGTGCCAGCAGTGGGGGGGTCACTGAAGCTTTCTTT.

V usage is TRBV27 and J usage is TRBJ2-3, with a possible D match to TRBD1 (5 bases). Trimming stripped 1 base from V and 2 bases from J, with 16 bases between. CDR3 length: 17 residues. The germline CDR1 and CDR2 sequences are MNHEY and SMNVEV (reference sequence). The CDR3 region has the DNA TGTGCCAGCAGTTTATTTTCGCCGACAGTCACCACAGATACGCAGTATTTT. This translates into CASSLFSPTVTTDTQYF.

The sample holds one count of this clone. CDR3 DNA sequence: TGTGCCACCGAGGGATCGGGGGTCTTAGCCAAAAACATTCAGTACTTC. Amino acid sequence: CATEGSGVLAKNIQYF. The chain combines TRBV28 with TRBJ2-4; perhaps TRBD2 as D (6 bases). CDR1 and CDR2 (germline): MDHEN, SYDVKM. V lost 10 bases and J 0 bases, leaving 19 bases between the germline ends. CDR3 length: 16 residues.

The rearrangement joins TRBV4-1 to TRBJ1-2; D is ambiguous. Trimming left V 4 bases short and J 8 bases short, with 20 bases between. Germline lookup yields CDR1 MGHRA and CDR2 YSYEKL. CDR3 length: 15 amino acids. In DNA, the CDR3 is TGCGCCAGCAGCCCCCACATCGACCAAATGCGGGGCTACACCTTC. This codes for CASSPHIDQMRGYTF.

The DNA for the CDR3 is TGTGCCAGCAGCGAAACCACGGGGGGTGTAAGTGAGCAGTTCTTC. It translates to CASSETTGGVSEQFF. The chain is built from TRBV11-2 and TRBJ2-1; TRBD2 aligns across 7 bases. Trimming at V came to 5 bases and at J to 9 bases, leaving 13 bases not matched to a gene. Germline V CDR1 and CDR2: SGHAT, FQNNGV. The CDR3 is 15 amino acids.

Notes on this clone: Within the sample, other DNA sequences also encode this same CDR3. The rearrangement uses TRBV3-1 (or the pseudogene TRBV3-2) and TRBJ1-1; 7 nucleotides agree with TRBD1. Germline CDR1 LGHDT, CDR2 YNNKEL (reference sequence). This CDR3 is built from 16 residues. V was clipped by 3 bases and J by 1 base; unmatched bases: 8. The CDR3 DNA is TGTGCCAGCAGCCAGATAACAGGGGCGGGGAACACTGAAGCTTTCTTT. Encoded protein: CASSQITGAGNTEAFF.

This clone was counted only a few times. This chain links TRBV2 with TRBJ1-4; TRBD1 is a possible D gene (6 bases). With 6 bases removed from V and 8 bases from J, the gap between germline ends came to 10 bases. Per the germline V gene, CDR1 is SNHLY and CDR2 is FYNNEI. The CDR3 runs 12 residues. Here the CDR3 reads CASRDSPEKLFF. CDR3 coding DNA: TGTGCCAGCAGGGACAGCCCCGAAAAACTGTTTTTT. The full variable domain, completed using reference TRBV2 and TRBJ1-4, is EPEVTQTPSHQVTQMGQEVILRCVPISNHLYFYWYRQILGQKVEFLVSFYNNEISEKSEIFDDQFSVERPDGSNFTLKIRSTKLEDSAMYFCASRDSPEKLFFGSGTQLSVL.

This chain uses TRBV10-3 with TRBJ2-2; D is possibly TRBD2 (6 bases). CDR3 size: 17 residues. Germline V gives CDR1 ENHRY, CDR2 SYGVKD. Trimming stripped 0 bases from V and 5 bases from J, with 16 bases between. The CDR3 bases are TGTGCCATCAGTGAGTCGACAGTTAGCGGATGGACCGGGGAGCTGTTTTTT. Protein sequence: CAISESTVSGWTGELFF.

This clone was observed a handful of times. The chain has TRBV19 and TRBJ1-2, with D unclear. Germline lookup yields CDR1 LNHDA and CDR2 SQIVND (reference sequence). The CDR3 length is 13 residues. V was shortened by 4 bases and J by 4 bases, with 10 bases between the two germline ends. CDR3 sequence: CASSTDFPYGYTF. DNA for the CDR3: TGTGCCAGTAGTACCGACTTCCCCTATGGCTACACCTTC. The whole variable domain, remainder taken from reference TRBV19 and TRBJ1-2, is DGGITQSPKYLFRKEGQNVTLSCEQNLNHDAMYWYRQDPGQGLRLIYYSQIVNDFQKGDIAEGYSVSREKKESFPLTVTSAQKNPTAFYLCASSTDFPYGYTFGSGTRLTVV.

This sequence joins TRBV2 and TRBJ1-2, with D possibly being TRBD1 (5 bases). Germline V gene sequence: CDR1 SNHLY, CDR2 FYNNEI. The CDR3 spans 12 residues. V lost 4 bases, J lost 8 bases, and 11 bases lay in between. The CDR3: CASSGQGKGYTF. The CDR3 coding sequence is TGTGCCAGCAGTGGGCAGGGAAAGGGCTACACCTTC.

The chain's CDR3 is CASSFGGTGAQETQYF. CDR3 sequence (DNA): TGTGCCAGCAGTTTTGGGGGGACAGGAGCCCAAGAGACCCAGTACTTC. V usage is TRBV6-2 or TRBV6-3 and J usage is TRBJ2-5; 8 nucleotides agree with TRBD1. Looked up from germline, CDR1 is MNHEY and CDR2 is SVGEGT. J was trimmed by 1 base and V by 4 bases; bases with no gene match: 8. CDR3 length equals 16 residues.